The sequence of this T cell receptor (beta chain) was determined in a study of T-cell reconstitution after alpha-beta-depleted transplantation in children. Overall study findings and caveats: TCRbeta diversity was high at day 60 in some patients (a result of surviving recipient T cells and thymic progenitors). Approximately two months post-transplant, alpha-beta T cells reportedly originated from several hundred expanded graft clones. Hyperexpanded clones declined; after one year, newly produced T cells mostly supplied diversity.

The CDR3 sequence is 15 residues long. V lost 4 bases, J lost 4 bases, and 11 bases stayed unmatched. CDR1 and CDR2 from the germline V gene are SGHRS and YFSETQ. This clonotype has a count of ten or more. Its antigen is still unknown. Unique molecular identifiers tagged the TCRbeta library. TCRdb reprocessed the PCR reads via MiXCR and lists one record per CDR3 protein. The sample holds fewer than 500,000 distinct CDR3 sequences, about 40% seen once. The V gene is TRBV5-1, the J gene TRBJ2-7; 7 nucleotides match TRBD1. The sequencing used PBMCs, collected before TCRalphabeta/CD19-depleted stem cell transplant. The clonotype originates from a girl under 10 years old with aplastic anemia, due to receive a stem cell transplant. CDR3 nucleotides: TGCGCCAGCAGCCCCGCGACAGGGAATGGGTACGAGCAGTACTTC. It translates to CASSPATGNGYEQYF.